This T cell receptor beta chain was retrieved from a study of blood T cell repertoires in COVID-19. Study-level information: PBMCs, B-cell-depleted T cells, or T cells provided the cDNA or gDNA that made up the material.

Original analysis: Nucleated cell counts were estimated from reference gene primer amplification. The method was immunoSEQ multiplex PCR; TCRdb's version includes in-frame clones alone and lacks a portion of them. V and J calls and clone size are those listed in that table; D and trimming were worked out from the DNA. This table holds 150,000 to 200,000 clones, around 85% found once. This clone was recorded a few times. V gave up 4 bases and J gave up 3 bases, with 13 bases separating them. There are 15 residues in the CDR3. Per germline, CDR1 SNHLY and CDR2 FYNNEI. The chain is built from TRBV2 and TRBJ1-5; a weak D match, TRBD1 (5 bases). The source material was peripheral blood. The clonotype was recovered from a human donor with acute or convalescent COVID-19. The donor label of this sample is uncertain. The CDR3 here is CASSVRLGPNQPQHF. Here the CDR3 DNA reads TGTGCCAGCAGTGTGAGATTGGGGCCCAATCAGCCCCAGCATTTT.